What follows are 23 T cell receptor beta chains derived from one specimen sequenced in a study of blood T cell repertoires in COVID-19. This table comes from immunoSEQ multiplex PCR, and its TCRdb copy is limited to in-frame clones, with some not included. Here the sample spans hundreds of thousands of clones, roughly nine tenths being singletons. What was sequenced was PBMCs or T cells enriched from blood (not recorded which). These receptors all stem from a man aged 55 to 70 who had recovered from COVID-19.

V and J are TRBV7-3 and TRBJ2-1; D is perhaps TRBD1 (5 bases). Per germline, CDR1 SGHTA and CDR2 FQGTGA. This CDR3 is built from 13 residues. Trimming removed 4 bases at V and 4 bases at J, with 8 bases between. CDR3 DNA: TGTGCCAGCAGCTCGACAGTTTACAATGAGCAGTTCTTC. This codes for CASSSTVYNEQFF.

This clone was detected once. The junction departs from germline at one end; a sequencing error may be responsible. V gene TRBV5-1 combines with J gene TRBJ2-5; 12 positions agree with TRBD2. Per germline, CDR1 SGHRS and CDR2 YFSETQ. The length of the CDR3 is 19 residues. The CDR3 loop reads CASSPQLAGGLTFQESQYF. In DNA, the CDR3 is TGCGCCAGCAGCCCCCAACTAGCGGGGGGACTTACCTTCCAAGAGTCCCAGTACTTC. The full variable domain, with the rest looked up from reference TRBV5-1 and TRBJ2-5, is KAGVTQTPRYLIKTRGQQVTLSCSPISGHRSVSWYQQTPGQGLQFLFEYFSETQRNKGNFPGRFSGRQFSNSRSEMNVSTLELGDSALYLCASSPQLAGGLTFQESQYFGPGTRLLVL.

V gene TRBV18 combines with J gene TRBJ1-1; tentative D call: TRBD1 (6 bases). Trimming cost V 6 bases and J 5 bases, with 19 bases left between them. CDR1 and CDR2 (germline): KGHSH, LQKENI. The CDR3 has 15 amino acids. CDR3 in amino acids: CASSSSDSPKTEAFF. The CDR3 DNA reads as TGTGCCAGCTCTTCTTCGGACAGCCCCAAAACTGAAGCTTTCTTT.

The chain's CDR3 is CAISESEASSNQPQHF. The CDR3 DNA sequence: TGTGCCATCAGTGAGTCGGAAGCGAGTAGCAATCAGCCCCAGCATTTT. V is TRBV10-3 and J is TRBJ1-5; unclear D gene. The CDR3 is made up of 16 amino acids. The V end was cut by 0 bases, the J end by 0 bases, with 9 bases between. Germline CDR1 ENHRY, CDR2 SYGVKD.

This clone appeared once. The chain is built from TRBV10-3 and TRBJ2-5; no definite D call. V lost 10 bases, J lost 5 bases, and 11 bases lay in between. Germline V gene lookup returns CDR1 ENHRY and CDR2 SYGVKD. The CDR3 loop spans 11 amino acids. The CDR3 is CATLYGETQYF. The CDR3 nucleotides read TGTGCCACCCTCTACGGGGAGACCCAGTACTTC.

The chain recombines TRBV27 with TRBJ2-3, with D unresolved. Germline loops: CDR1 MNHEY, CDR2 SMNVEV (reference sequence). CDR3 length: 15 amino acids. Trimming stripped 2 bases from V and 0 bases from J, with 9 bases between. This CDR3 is CASSLLRGSTDTQYF. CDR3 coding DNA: TGTGCCAGCAGTTTACTTCGCGGAAGCACAGATACGCAGTATTTT.

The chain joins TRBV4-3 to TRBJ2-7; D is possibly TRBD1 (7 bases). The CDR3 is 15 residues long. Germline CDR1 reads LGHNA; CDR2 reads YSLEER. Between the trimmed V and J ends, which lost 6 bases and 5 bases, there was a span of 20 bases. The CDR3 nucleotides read TGCGCCAGCAGTCCAAGGTTAGGGGGCGGGAACGAGCAGTACTTC. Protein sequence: CASSPRLGGGNEQYF.

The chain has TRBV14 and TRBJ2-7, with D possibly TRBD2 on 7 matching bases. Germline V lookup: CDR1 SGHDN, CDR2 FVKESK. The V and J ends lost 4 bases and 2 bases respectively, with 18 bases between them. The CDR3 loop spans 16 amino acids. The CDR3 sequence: CASSPRGGLAAYEQYF. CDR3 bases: TGTGCCAGCAGCCCAAGGGGGGGGCTAGCCGCCTACGAGCAGTACTTC. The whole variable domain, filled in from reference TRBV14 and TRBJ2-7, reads EAGVTQFPSHSVIEKGQTVTLRCDPISGHDNLYWYRRVMGKEIKFLLHFVKESKQDESGMPNNRFLAERTGGTYSTLKVQPAELEDSGVYFCASSPRGGLAAYEQYFGPGTRLTVT.

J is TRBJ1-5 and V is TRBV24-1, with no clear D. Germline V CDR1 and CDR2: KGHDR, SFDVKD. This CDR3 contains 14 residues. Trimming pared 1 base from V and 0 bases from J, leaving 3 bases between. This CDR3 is CATSDFYSNQPQHF. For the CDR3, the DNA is TGTGCCACCAGTGATTTTTATAGCAATCAGCCCCAGCATTTT.

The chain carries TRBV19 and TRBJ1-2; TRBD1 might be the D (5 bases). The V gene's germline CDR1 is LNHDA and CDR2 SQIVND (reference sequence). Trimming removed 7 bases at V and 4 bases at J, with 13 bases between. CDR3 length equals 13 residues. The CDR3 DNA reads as TGTGCCAGTACAGGGTACGGAAGCTATGGCTACACCTTC. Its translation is CASTGYGSYGYTF.

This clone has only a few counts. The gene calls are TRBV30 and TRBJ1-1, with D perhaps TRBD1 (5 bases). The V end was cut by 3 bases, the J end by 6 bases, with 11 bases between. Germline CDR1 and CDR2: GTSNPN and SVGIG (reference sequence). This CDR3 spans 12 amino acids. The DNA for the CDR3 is TGTGCCTGGAGGAGGGAGGGACCTGAAGCTTTCTTT. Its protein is CAWRREGPEAFF.

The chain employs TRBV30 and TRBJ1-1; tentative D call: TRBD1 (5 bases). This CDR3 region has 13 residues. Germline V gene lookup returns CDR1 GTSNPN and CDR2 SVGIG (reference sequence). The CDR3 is CARDRGGNTEAFF. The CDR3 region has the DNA TGTGCTCGGGACCGCGGGGGGAACACTGAAGCTTTCTTT.

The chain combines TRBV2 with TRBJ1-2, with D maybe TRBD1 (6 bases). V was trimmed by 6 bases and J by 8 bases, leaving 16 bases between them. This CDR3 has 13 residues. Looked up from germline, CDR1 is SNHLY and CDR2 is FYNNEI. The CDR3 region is CASRKGETEGYTF. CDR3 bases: TGTGCCAGCAGGAAGGGGGAAACAGAGGGCTACACCTTC. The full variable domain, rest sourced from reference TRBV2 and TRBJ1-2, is EPEVTQTPSHQVTQMGQEVILRCVPISNHLYFYWYRQILGQKVEFLVSFYNNEISEKSEIFDDQFSVERPDGSNFTLKIRSTKLEDSAMYFCASRKGETEGYTFGSGTRLTVV.

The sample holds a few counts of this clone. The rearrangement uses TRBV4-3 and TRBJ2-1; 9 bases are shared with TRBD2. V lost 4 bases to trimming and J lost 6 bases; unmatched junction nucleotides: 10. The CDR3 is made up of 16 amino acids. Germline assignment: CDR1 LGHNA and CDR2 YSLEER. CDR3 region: CASSPTFTRGGNEQFF. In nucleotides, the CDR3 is TGCGCCAGCAGCCCTACTTTCACGCGGGGGGGCAATGAGCAGTTCTTC.

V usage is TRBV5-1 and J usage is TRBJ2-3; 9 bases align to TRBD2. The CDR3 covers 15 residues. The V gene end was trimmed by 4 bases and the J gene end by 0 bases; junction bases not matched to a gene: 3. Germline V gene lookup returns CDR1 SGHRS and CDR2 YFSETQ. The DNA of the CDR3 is TGCGCCAGCAGCCCCACTAGCGGGAGCACAGATACGCAGTATTTT. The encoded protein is CASSPTSGSTDTQYF.

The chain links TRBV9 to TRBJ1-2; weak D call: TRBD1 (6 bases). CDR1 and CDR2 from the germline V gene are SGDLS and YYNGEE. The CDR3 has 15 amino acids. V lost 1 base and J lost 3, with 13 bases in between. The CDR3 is CASSVSGGGDYGYTF. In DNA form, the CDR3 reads TGTGCCAGCAGCGTATCGGGAGGGGGAGACTATGGCTACACCTTC.

In nucleotides, the CDR3 is TGTGCCAGCAGAGGGCGGGAGGGCCCCTACGAGCAGTACTTC. This sequence encodes CASRGREGPYEQYF. The J gene is TRBJ2-7, the V gene TRBV3-1 (or the pseudogene TRBV3-2); TRBD2 matches 9 bases. CDR3 length: 14 residues. The ends lost 6 bases at V and 2 bases at J; junction bases unmatched: 5. CDR1 is LGHDT, CDR2 YNNKEL, per germline (reference sequence).

The chain's CDR3 is CASSFGGSWNTEAFF. The CDR3 nucleotides read TGTGCCAGCAGCTTCGGGGGTTCGTGGAACACTGAAGCTTTCTTT. This chain joins TRBV7-8 and TRBJ1-1; D is possibly TRBD1 (5 bases). The germline V and J ends were trimmed by 3 bases and 1 base, with 12 bases remaining between them. The CDR3 extends over 15 amino acids. Germline assignment: CDR1 SGHVS and CDR2 FQNEAQ.

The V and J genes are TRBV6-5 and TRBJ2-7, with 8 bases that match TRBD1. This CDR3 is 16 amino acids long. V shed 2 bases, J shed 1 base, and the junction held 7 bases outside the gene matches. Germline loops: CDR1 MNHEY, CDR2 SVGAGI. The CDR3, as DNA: TGTGCCAGCAGTTACAATGGACAGGGATGGTCCTACGAGCAGTACTTC. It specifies CASSYNGQGWSYEQYF.

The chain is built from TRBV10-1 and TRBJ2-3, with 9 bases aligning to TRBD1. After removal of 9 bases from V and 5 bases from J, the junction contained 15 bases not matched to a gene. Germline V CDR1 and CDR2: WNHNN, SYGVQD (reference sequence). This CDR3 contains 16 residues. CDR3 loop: CARTRNTGGAGDTQYF. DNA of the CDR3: TGCGCCAGGACACGAAATACAGGGGGCGCAGGAGATACGCAGTATTTT.

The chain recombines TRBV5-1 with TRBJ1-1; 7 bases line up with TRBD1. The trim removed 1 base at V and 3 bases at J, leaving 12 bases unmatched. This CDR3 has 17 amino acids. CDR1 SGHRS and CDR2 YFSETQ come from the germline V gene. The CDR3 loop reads CASSLRGMTGKDTEAFF. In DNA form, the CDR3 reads TGCGCCAGCAGCTTGCGGGGGATGACAGGGAAGGACACTGAAGCTTTCTTT.

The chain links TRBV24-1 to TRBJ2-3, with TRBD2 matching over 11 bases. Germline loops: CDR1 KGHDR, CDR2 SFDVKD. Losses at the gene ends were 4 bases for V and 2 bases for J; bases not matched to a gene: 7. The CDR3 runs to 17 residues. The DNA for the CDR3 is TGTGCCACCAGTGAGGGCGCTAGCGGGGGGTACACAGATACGCAGTATTTT. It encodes CATSEGASGGYTDTQYF.

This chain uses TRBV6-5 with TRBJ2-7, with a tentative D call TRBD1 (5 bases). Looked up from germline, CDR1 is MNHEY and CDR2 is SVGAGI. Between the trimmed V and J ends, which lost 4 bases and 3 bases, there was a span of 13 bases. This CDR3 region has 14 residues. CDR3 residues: CASSSQGASYEQYF. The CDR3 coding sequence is TGTGCCAGCAGTTCCCAGGGTGCCAGCTACGAGCAGTACTTC.